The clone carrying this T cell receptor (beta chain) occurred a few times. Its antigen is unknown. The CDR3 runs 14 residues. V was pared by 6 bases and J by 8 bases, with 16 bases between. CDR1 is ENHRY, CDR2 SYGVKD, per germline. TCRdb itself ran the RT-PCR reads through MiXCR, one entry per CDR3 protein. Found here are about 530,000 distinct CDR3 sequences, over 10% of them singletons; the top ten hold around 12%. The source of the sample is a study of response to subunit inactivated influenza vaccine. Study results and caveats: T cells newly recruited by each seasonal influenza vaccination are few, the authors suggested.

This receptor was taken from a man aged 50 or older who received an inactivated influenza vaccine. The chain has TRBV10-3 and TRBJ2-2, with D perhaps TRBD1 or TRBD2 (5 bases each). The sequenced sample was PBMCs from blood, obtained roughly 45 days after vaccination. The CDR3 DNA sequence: TGTGCCATCAGGGGGACGCCCCGTAGTGGGGAGCTGTTTTTT. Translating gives CAIRGTPRSGELFF.